This is a list of T cell receptor beta chains from one sample in a study of T-cell memory formation after mild COVID-19. TCRdb processed the 5' RACE reads anew with MiXCR; each CDR3 protein has one entry. This sample has approximately 290,000 distinct CDR3 sequences, with roughly a fifth found just once. What was sequenced was PBMCs or a T cell subset sorted from them (not recorded which). The receptors derive from a man aged 18 to 30 who had mild COVID-19 (a few samples of this study predate the infection). Cell type and time point are not known. CDR3s include the opening cysteine and the closing phenylalanine or tryptophan. D genes are given only for firm matches. Only part of the rows carry a size: once, few, many, or a class if the clone is expanded.

>TRBJ2-5|TRBV9|.|TRBD1
CASSLGDRIQYF
TGTGCCAGCAGCTTAGGGGACAGGATACAGTACTTC
>TRBJ1-4|TRBV5-5|few|.
CASSPTRQEGKLFF
TGTGCCAGCAGCCCCACCCGACAGGAAGGAAAACTGTTTTTT
>TRBJ1-2|TRBV27|once|.
CASSLGARHYGYTF
TGTGCCAGCAGTTTGGGGGCGAGGCACTATGGCTACACCTTC
>TRBJ1-5|TRBV6-6|few|TRBD1
CASRGGQGGQPQHF
TGTGCCAGCAGAGGGGGACAGGGGGGGCAGCCCCAGCATTTT
>TRBJ2-2|TRBV6-1|.|.
CASSAARGELFF
TGTGCCAGCAGTGCGGCCCGCGGGGAGCTGTTTTTT
>TRBJ1-1|TRBV7-9|many|TRBD1
CASSLDRDRVNTEAFF
TGTGCCAGCAGCCTAGACCGGGACAGGGTGAACACTGAAGCTTTCTTT
>TRBJ1-4|TRBV20-1|few|TRBD1
CSASPATGGEKLFF
TGCAGTGCTAGCCCCGCCACAGGGGGTGAAAAACTGTTTTTT
>TRBJ2-2|TRBV12-3/TRBV12-4|.|.
CASSFRGGELFF
TGTGCCAGCAGTTTTAGGGGCGGGGAGCTGTTTTTT
>TRBJ2-1|TRBV9|.|.
CASSVGGGTYNEQFF
TGTGCCAGCAGCGTAGGCGGGGGCACCTACAATGAGCAGTTCTTC
>TRBJ2-5|TRBV28|.|.
CASSPLRGQETQYF
TGTGCCAGCAGTCCGCTAAGGGGCCAAGAGACCCAGTACTTC
>TRBJ1-1|TRBV7-9|.|.
CASSRAGRTNEAFF
TGTGCCAGCAGCCGCGCGGGGAGGACTAATGAAGCTTTCTTT
>TRBJ2-7|TRBV29-1|.|TRBD1
CSVWPDRVKNEQYF
TGCAGCGTGTGGCCGGACAGGGTTAAAAACGAGCAGTACTTC
>TRBJ2-2|TRBV7-2|many|.
CASSPGPNTGELFF
TGTGCCAGCAGTCCCGGGCCCAACACCGGGGAGCTGTTTTTT
>TRBJ2-3|TRBV18|.|TRBD2
CASSPEGLARDTQYF
TGTGCCAGCTCACCGGAGGGACTAGCGCGAGATACGCAGTATTTT
>TRBJ2-1|TRBV5-1|few|TRBD2
CASSTSGGRVEQFF
TGCGCCAGCAGCACTAGCGGGGGGCGGGTTGAGCAGTTCTTC
>TRBJ2-5|TRBV12-3/TRBV12-4|.|.
CASTMDGTETQYF
TGTGCCAGCACTATGGACGGAACGGAGACCCAGTACTTC
>TRBJ2-3|TRBV11-2|.|TRBD2
CASSGVAGTLGTQYF
TGTGCCAGCAGTGGGGTAGCGGGGACCCTGGGTACGCAGTATTTT
>TRBJ1-3|TRBV12-3/TRBV12-4|few|.
CASSRDTRNTIYF
TGTGCCAGCAGTAGGGACACTCGAAACACCATATATTTT
>TRBJ2-5|TRBV7-9|many|TRBD1
CASSYRGGGETQYF
TGTGCCAGCAGCTACCGAGGGGGCGGAGAGACCCAGTACTTC
>TRBJ2-3|TRBV14|.|.
CASSQDRRFSTDTQYF
TGTGCCAGCAGCCAAGATCGAAGGTTTAGCACAGATACGCAGTATTTT
>TRBJ1-4|TRBV5-1|few|TRBD1
CASSPTQGNEKLFF
TGCGCCAGCAGCCCCACACAGGGGAATGAAAAACTGTTTTTT
>TRBJ2-7|TRBV4-3|few|TRBD2
CASSQDQGGGAYEQYF
TGCGCCAGCAGCCAAGACCAGGGCGGGGGGGCCTACGAGCAGTACTTC
>TRBJ2-7|TRBV7-9|.|.
CASSLVGFSVYWQYF
TGTGCCAGCAGCTTAGTAGGGTTCTCCGTTTACTGGCAGTACTTC
>TRBJ2-1|TRBV28|.|.
CASSADSGEQFF
TGTGCCAGCAGTGCCGACTCGGGTGAGCAGTTCTTC
>TRBJ2-1|TRBV20-1|few|TRBD2
CSARENERGNSYNEQFF
TGCAGTGCTAGAGAGAACGAGCGGGGTAACTCCTACAATGAGCAGTTCTTC
>TRBJ2-3|TRBV7-9|.|TRBD1
CAGDSSSTDTQYF
TGTGCCGGGGACAGCTCGAGCACAGATACGCAGTATTTT
>TRBJ2-5|TRBV19|.|TRBD2
CASTRGRGETQYF
TGTGCCAGTACCCGGGGGAGGGGAGAGACCCAGTACTTC
>TRBJ2-6|TRBV5-1|many|.
CASSVSSGANVLTF
TGCGCCAGCAGCGTCAGCTCTGGGGCCAACGTCCTGACTTTC
>TRBJ1-1|TRBV3-1|few|TRBD1
CASGNRGMTEAFF
TGTGCCAGCGGCAACAGGGGCATGACTGAAGCTTTCTTT
>TRBJ1-5|TRBV7-2|.|.
CASSYQPGPGASEPQHF
TGTGCCAGCAGCTACCAACCGGGACCGGGGGCATCGGAGCCCCAGCATTTT
>TRBJ1-1|TRBV4-3|few|TRBD1
CASSHGQGPFEAFF
TGCGCCAGCAGCCACGGACAGGGGCCTTTTGAAGCTTTCTTT
>TRBJ1-1|TRBV5-1|.|TRBD1
CASSFGTGRGGTEAFF
TGCGCCAGCAGCTTCGGGACAGGGCGGGGTGGCACTGAAGCTTTCTTT
>TRBJ1-1|TRBV15|.|TRBD1
CATSRDGTGLGTEAFF
TGTGCCACCAGCAGAGATGGGACAGGGTTGGGCACTGAAGCTTTCTTT
>TRBJ1-4|TRBV6-2/TRBV6-3|.|.
CASSYSATTNEKLFF
TGTGCCAGCAGTTACTCGGCCACAACTAATGAAAAACTGTTTTTT
>TRBJ2-5|TRBV3-1|.|.
CASSQEGKEERTQYF
TGTGCCAGCAGCCAAGAGGGGAAGGAGGAGAGGACCCAGTACTTC
>TRBJ1-1|TRBV5-1|.|.
CASRFGDSEAFF
TGCGCCAGCAGGTTTGGTGACAGTGAAGCTTTCTTT
>TRBJ2-7|TRBV5-1|many|.
CASSLGTVDYEQYF
TGCGCCAGCAGCTTGGGGACGGTGGACTACGAGCAGTACTTC
>TRBJ2-2|TRBV7-2|few|TRBD1
CASSFGQGATGELFF
TGTGCCAGCAGCTTTGGACAGGGGGCTACCGGGGAGCTGTTTTTT
>TRBJ2-5|TRBV18|.|.
CASSWAQGETQYF
TGTGCCAGCTCCTGGGCCCAGGGAGAGACCCAGTACTTC
>TRBJ1-1|TRBV7-3|.|.
CASSLREGSEAFF
TGTGCCAGCAGCTTAAGGGAGGGGTCTGAAGCTTTCTTT
>TRBJ1-6|TRBV12-3/TRBV12-4|.|.
CASSQGNGSPLHF
TGTGCCAGCAGTCAGGGGAATGGGTCACCCCTCCACTTT
>TRBJ2-3|TRBV5-1|.|TRBD1
CASSYATGGFIDTQYF
TGCGCCAGCAGCTATGCGACAGGGGGCTTTATAGATACGCAGTATTTT
>TRBJ2-3|TRBV5-1|few|TRBD2
CASSFGTSGSTDTQYF
TGCGCCAGCAGCTTCGGGACTAGCGGATCCACAGATACGCAGTATTTT
>TRBJ2-3|TRBV7-2|many|TRBD2
CASSYSGGETDTQYF
TGTGCCAGCAGCTATAGCGGGGGGGAGACAGATACGCAGTATTTT
>TRBJ2-4|TRBV7-9|.|.
CASSPTFSESSIQYF
TGTGCCAGCAGCCCCACTTTTAGCGAGTCCAGCATTCAGTACTTC
>TRBJ2-7|TRBV4-3|once|.
CASSQDHGNRELAYEQYF
TGCGCCAGCAGCCAAGATCACGGGAACAGGGAATTGGCCTACGAGCAGTACTTC
>TRBJ1-1|TRBV7-2|few|.
CASSFGGQNTEAFF
TGTGCCAGCAGCTTTGGGGGCCAGAACACTGAAGCTTTCTTT
>TRBJ2-5|TRBV10-3|.|.
CAIRTTGLQETQYF
TGTGCCATCAGGACCACAGGGTTGCAAGAGACCCAGTACTTC
>TRBJ1-1|TRBV7-2|.|.
CASSQMWVTGAEAFF
TGTGCCAGCAGCCAGATGTGGGTTACGGGCGCTGAAGCTTTCTTT
>TRBJ1-1|TRBV7-2|few|.
CASSLASGSWAFF
TGTGCCAGCAGCTTAGCGTCCGGGTCTTGGGCTTTCTTT
>TRBJ2-1|TRBV15|many|.
CATSKPARNEQFF
TGTGCCACCAGCAAGCCCGCTCGCAATGAGCAGTTCTTC
>TRBJ2-1|TRBV7-2|few|TRBD2
CASSFGLAGNEQFF
TGTGCCAGCAGCTTCGGGCTAGCGGGGAATGAGCAGTTCTTC
>TRBJ2-3|TRBV5-1|.|.
CASSLASATDTQYF
TGCGCCAGCAGCTTGGCCTCGGCCACAGATACGCAGTATTTT
>TRBJ2-6|TRBV27|many|.
CASSLGLYSGANVLTF
TGTGCCAGCAGTTTGGGACTGTACTCTGGGGCCAACGTCCTGACTTTC
>TRBJ1-2|TRBV5-1|.|.
CASSLKGQTYGYTF
TGCGCCAGCAGCTTGAAGGGCCAGACTTATGGCTACACCTTC